These 6 T cell receptor beta chains were all obtained from the same sample, sequenced in a study of kidney transplant recipient with SARS-CoV-2 infection. TCRdb analysed the reads with MiXCR anew, one entry per CDR3 protein. The data show about 250,000 distinct CDR3 sequences, 25% to 35% seen once. The input for sequencing was a blood sample, taken at baseline and between days 110 and 120 from a kidney transplant recipient. These receptors were collected from a male patient aged 25-45 years who had COVID-19 and was a kidney transplant recipient. Part of the T cell pool may stem from the graft donor.

Comment on this clonotype: A much larger clone differs from this one at a single base, so this may be a read error. The gene calls are TRBV5-1 and TRBJ2-2, with D possibly being TRBD2 (5 bases). The germline gives CDR1 SGHRS, CDR2 YFSETQ. This CDR3 comprises 15 residues. The CDR3 sequence is CASSLDPRNTGELLF. DNA of the CDR3: TGCGCCAGCAGCTTGGATCCAAGGAACACCGGGGAGCTGCTTTTT.

This clonotype was seen many times. The chain employs TRBV13 and TRBJ2-1, with D possibly being TRBD2 (6 bases). The V end lost 2 bases, the J end lost 7 bases, and 15 bases lay between the germline ends. The CDR3 runs to 15 residues. Germline values: CDR1 PRHDT, CDR2 FYEKMQ (reference sequence). CDR3 amino acids: CASSLSGTGTNEQFF. Written as DNA, the CDR3 is TGTGCCAGCAGCTTATCCGGGACTGGTACAAATGAGCAGTTCTTC.

This clonotype was seen ten or more times. The V and J genes are TRBV3-1 and TRBJ1-2, with D hard to call. The CDR3 loop spans 17 amino acids. Germline assignment: CDR1 LGHDT and CDR2 YNNKEL (reference sequence). V was shortened by 5 bases and J by 4 bases, with 23 bases between the two germline ends. The CDR3 loop reads CASSKGYTLRKTYGYTF. In nucleotides, the CDR3 is TGTGCCAGCAGCAAAGGCTACACCCTTCGAAAGACCTATGGCTACACCTTC. The whole variable domain, filled in from reference TRBV3-1 and TRBJ1-2, reads DTAVSQTPKYLVTQMGNDKSIKCEQNLGHDTMYWYKQDSKKFLKIMFSYNNKELIINETVPNRFSPKSPDKAHLNLHINSLELGDSAVYFCASSKGYTLRKTYGYTFGSGTRLTVV.

This clonotype was counted many times. V is TRBV5-1 and J is TRBJ1-1; D is perhaps TRBD1 (5 bases). Trimming removed 10 bases from V and 1 base from J, with 11 bases in between. There are 12 residues in the CDR3. Per germline, CDR1 SGHRS and CDR2 YFSETQ. The CDR3 is CASRGENTEAFF. The CDR3 DNA sequence: TGCGCCTCCCGAGGGGAGAACACTGAAGCTTTCTTT. The whole variable domain, remainder taken from reference TRBV5-1 and TRBJ1-1, is KAGVTQTPRYLIKTRGQQVTLSCSPISGHRSVSWYQQTPGQGLQFLFEYFSETQRNKGNFPGRFSGRQFSNSRSEMNVSTLELGDSALYLCASRGENTEAFFGQGTRLTVV.

At least ten counts were recorded for this clonotype. The chain couples TRBV11-1 to TRBJ1-2, with D hard to call. The CDR3 consists of 17 residues. Looked up from germline, CDR1 is SGHAT and CDR2 is FQDESV (reference sequence). The V gene lost 5 bases and the J gene lost 4 bases, with 23 bases spanning the gap. This CDR3 is CASSGSSKAGKTYGYTF. As DNA, the CDR3 is TGTGCCAGCAGCGGTTCAAGTAAGGCTGGAAAGACCTATGGCTACACCTTC.

With respect to this clonotype: A much larger clone is a single base away; this may be a read error. CDR3 DNA: TGTGCCAGCAGCTATACTCGTCCCATTTTTTTCTCTGAGACCCAGTACTTC. This codes for CASSYTRPIFFSETQYF. V gene TRBV3-1 combines with J gene TRBJ2-5, with D uncertain. CDR3 length: 17 residues. V was clipped by 5 bases and J by 5 bases, with 24 bases between them. Germline CDR1 is LGHDT and CDR2 is YNNKEL (reference sequence).